This T cell receptor (beta chain) was captured in a study of T cells in Graves' hyperthyroidism and ophthalmopathy. From RNA transcripts, TCR beta CDR3 regions were amplified. The HTBI set primed first-round TCR CDR3 RT-PCR. One entry per CDR3 protein, called by TCRdb with MiXCR from the multiplex PCR reads. The sample holds about 710,000 distinct CDR3 sequences, over 15% seen once. Across 18 months, stable Graves' hyperthyroidism was marked by no progression to ophthalmopathy. Fresh 10 ml peripheral blood yielded PBMCs. This clonotype appeared a few times. As yet, its antigen is unknown. Trimming took 7 bases from V and 5 from J; bases not matched to a gene: 9. Germline loops: CDR1 LNHDA, CDR2 SQIVND (reference sequence). The CDR3 contains 15 residues. The study's findings and limits: Expanded thyroid clonotypes (above 0.001) were mostly also found in blood. Ophthalmopathy was separated from stable hyperthyroidism by a 13 V-J model.

Sample: blood. The sequence was collected from a man between 18 and 35 years old with Graves' hyperthyroidism. The rearrangement links TRBV19 to TRBJ2-7, with 12 bases aligning to TRBD2. CDR3 region: CASKKLAGGPHEQYF. CDR3 coding DNA: TGTGCCAGTAAAAAACTAGCGGGAGGTCCCCACGAGCAGTACTTC.